The following is a TCR beta chain sequence with its context. Its antigen is currently unknown. This record belongs to a study of cytotoxic CD8 clonotypes in ibrutinib-treated CLL. Study outcomes and limitations: Clonality climbed at ibrutinib response, then dropped toward baseline at progression.

Produced via immunoSEQ multiplex PCR; TCRdb's table is partial and in-frame only. The sample yields fewer than 150,000 clones, approximately 80% seen once. The trim removed 6 bases at V and 1 base at J, leaving 7 bases unmatched. The CDR3 is 15 amino acids. Germline CDR1 reads MNHNS; CDR2 reads SASEGT. The receptor was isolated from a human donor with chronic lymphocytic leukemia. This rearrangement joins TRBV6-1 to TRBJ2-3, with TRBD1 identical over 7 bases. The sequencing used PBMCs, collected after 24 months of ibrutinib treatment. CDR3 sequence: CASSRDSWGTDTQYF. In DNA form, the CDR3 reads TGTGCCAGCAGCCGGGACAGTTGGGGCACAGATACGCAGTATTTT.